These 28 T cell receptor beta chains originate from one sample sequenced in a study of blood T cell repertoires in COVID-19. The assay was immunoSEQ multiplex PCR, and TCRdb's table has in-frame clones only and misses some. The repertoire includes roughly 270,000 clones, 88% of them detected once, and about 8.5% sits in the top ten. Source material: peripheral blood. Receptors originate from a man younger than 35 with active or convalescent COVID-19.

The chain is built from TRBV4-1 and TRBJ2-7, with a weak D call TRBD1 (6 bases). Looked up from germline, CDR1 is MGHRA and CDR2 is YSYEKL. Trimming removed 4 bases at V and 9 bases at J, with 16 bases between. The CDR3 spans 13 residues. CDR3 nucleotide sequence: TGCGCCAGCAGCCCAGCTAACAGGGTCAGGCAGTACTTC. It codes for CASSPANRVRQYF.

This clone showed up just once. The chain joins TRBV29-1 to TRBJ2-1, with 14 bases that match TRBD2. V lost 7 bases to trimming and J lost 14 bases; unmatched junction nucleotides: 7. This CDR3 region has 12 residues. Per germline, CDR1 SQVTM and CDR2 ANQGSEA. The CDR3, as DNA: TGCAGCGGATGGACTAGCGGGGGGTTTAAGTTCTTC. Protein product: CSGWTSGGFKFF.

The chain uses TRBV6-6 and TRBJ1-1, with D possibly matching TRBD1 (5 bases). Trimming stripped 6 bases from V and 3 bases from J, with 17 bases between. The CDR3 has 15 amino acids. From germline, CDR1 is MNHNY and CDR2 SVGAGI (reference sequence). The chain's CDR3 is CASRRALPGDTEAFF. The CDR3 DNA reads as TGTGCCAGCAGACGGGCCCTACCGGGGGACACTGAAGCTTTCTTT.

This rearrangement joins TRBV5-1 to TRBJ1-6; possible D gene TRBD1, 6 bases. Germline loops: CDR1 SGHRS, CDR2 YFSETQ. The CDR3 totals 16 residues. V lost 3 bases, J lost 7 bases, and 17 bases lay in between. The CDR3 DNA follows: TGCGCCAGCAGCTCTGGGCCGGGGGGCGACAATTCACCCCTCCACTTT. Protein: CASSSGPGGDNSPLHF.

The rearrangement uses TRBV2 and TRBJ1-5; 9 positions agree with TRBD1. Trimming removed 6 bases from V and 7 bases from J; junction bases left unmatched: 13. Germline V gene data show CDR1 as SNHLY and CDR2 as FYNNEI. The CDR3 loop spans 16 amino acids. The CDR3 reads CASSKSSQGAWQPQHF. The CDR3 bases are TGTGCCAGCAGCAAGTCCTCACAGGGGGCTTGGCAGCCCCAGCATTTT.

The chain joins TRBV4-1 to TRBJ2-2, with D perhaps matching TRBD2 (7 bases). Germline CDR1 MGHRA, CDR2 YSYEKL. The CDR3 consists of 16 residues. V was pared by 2 bases and J by 6 bases, with 16 bases between. CDR3 DNA sequence: TGCGCCAGCAGCCAACCGTGGGGGGGCCGGTCCGGGGAGCTGTTTTTT. Amino acid sequence: CASSQPWGGRSGELFF.

The chain uses TRBV4-1 and TRBJ1-6; 9 bases line up with TRBD1. Unmatched junction bases numbered 11, after V lost 3 bases and J lost 14 bases. Germline CDR1 MGHRA, CDR2 YSYEKL. The CDR3 spans 15 residues. The CDR3 is CASSQPRDRAFTLHF. The CDR3 coding sequence is TGCGCCAGCAGCCAGCCCCGGGACAGGGCGTTCACCCTCCACTTT.

This chain links TRBV7-8 with TRBJ1-2, with D possibly TRBD1 on 5 matching bases. The germline V gene encodes CDR1 SGHVS and CDR2 FQNEAQ. The CDR3 sequence is 14 residues long. Deletions cut 5 bases from V and 1 base from J, with 11 bases between. The CDR3 nucleotides are TGTGCCAGCAGCGAGGCAGGGCGTAACTATGGCTACACCTTC. Translating it yields CASSEAGRNYGYTF. The full variable domain, its missing parts supplied by reference TRBV7-8 and TRBJ1-2, is GAGVSQSPRYKVAKRGQDVALRCDPISGHVSLFWYQQALGQGPEFLTYFQNEAQLDKSGLPSDRFFAERPEGSVSTLKIQRTQQEDSAVYLCASSEAGRNYGYTFGSGTRLTVV.

This chain joins TRBV28 and TRBJ1-6, with D tentatively TRBD1 (6 bases). CDR3 length: 13 residues. The V end lost 11 bases, the J end lost 7 bases, and 15 bases lay between the germline ends. Germline CDR1 is MDHEN and CDR2 is SYDVKM. CDR3 sequence reads: CAYSGQGNSPLHF. CDR3 DNA: TGTGCCTATTCGGGGCAGGGGAATTCACCCCTCCACTTT.

The V call is TRBV10-1, the J call TRBJ2-1, with 8 bases fitting TRBD2. V was clipped by 0 bases and J by 5 bases; unmatched bases: 6. CDR3 length equals 16 residues. Germline CDR1 reads WNHNN; CDR2 reads SYGVQD (reference sequence). This CDR3 reads CASSESAGGRDNEQFF. DNA for the CDR3: TGCGCCAGCAGTGAGTCGGCGGGGGGCCGGGACAATGAGCAGTTCTTC.

This chain connects TRBV13 to TRBJ1-4; D ambiguous. Germline loops: CDR1 PRHDT, CDR2 FYEKMQ (reference sequence). The CDR3 extends over 13 amino acids. Trimming shortened V by 5 bases and J by 8 bases, and 12 bases separated the two germline ends. This CDR3 is CASSRNPGEKLFF. CDR3 bases: TGTGCCAGCAGCCGAAACCCCGGGGAAAAACTGTTTTTT. Drawing the rest from reference TRBV13 and TRBJ1-4, the complete variable domain is AAGVIQSPRHLIKEKRETATLKCYPIPRHDTVYWYQQGPGQDPQFLISFYEKMQSDKGSIPDRFSAQQFSDYHSELNMSSLELGDSALYFCASSRNPGEKLFFGSGTQLSVL.

The V call is TRBV5-5, the J call TRBJ2-7; a possible D gene is TRBD2 (6 bases). CDR1 and CDR2 from the germline V gene are SGHKS and YYEKEE (reference sequence). Trimming pared 4 bases from V and 9 bases from J, leaving 20 bases between. The CDR3 totals 14 residues. CDR3 sequence (DNA): TGTGCCAGCAGCCAAACGGGACTCCCGCCGGGGCAGTACTTC. Its protein is CASSQTGLPPGQYF.

The genes are TRBV7-2 and TRBJ1-1, with D maybe TRBD1 (5 bases). Germline values: CDR1 SGHTA, CDR2 FQGNSA. V was clipped by 5 bases and J by 0 bases, with 13 bases between them. The CDR3 has 15 amino acids. CDR3 nucleotide sequence: TGTGCCAGCAGCCTGAGACAGCACATGAACACTGAAGCTTTCTTT. Translated, it gives CASSLRQHMNTEAFF.

J is TRBJ2-5 and V is TRBV7-9, with TRBD2 matching 11 bases. This CDR3 contains 18 residues. The V segment lost 0 bases and the J segment 2 bases; nucleotides outside the gene matches: 8. CDR1 and CDR2 from the germline V gene are SEHNR and FQNEAQ (reference sequence). Here the CDR3 reads CASSLAWVTSGVQETQYF. Written as DNA, the CDR3 is TGTGCCAGCAGCTTAGCGTGGGTGACTAGCGGGGTACAAGAGACCCAGTACTTC.

The sample holds one count of this clone. The chain employs TRBV9 and TRBJ2-5, with 15 bases that match TRBD2. Per germline, CDR1 SGDLS and CDR2 YYNGEE. V lost 3 bases to trimming and J lost 1 base; unmatched junction nucleotides: 4. CDR3 length equals 17 residues. The CDR3 reads CASSAGTSGGLQETQYF. CDR3 DNA: TGTGCCAGCAGCGCTGGGACTAGCGGGGGGCTCCAAGAGACCCAGTACTTC.

This clone was observed once. The chain has TRBV5-4 and TRBJ2-7; TRBD2 aligns across 7 bases. CDR1 and CDR2 (germline): SGHNT, YYREEE (reference sequence). The CDR3 has 15 amino acids. Trimming cost V 0 bases and J 7 bases; bases outside gene matches: 10. The CDR3 DNA is TGTGCCAGCAGCTTGGTTACTAGCGCCCTGGGAGAGCAGTACTTC. This encodes CASSLVTSALGEQYF. Full variable domain (remainder filled in from reference TRBV5-4 and TRBJ2-7): ETGVTQSPTHLIKTRGQQVTLRCSSQSGHNTVSWYQQALGQGPQFIFQYYREEENGRGNFPPRFSGLQFPNYSSELNVNALELDDSALYLCASSLVTSALGEQYFGPGTRLTVT.

The rearrangement links TRBV4-3 to TRBJ1-1; 9 bases line up with TRBD1. The V gene's germline CDR1 is LGHNA and CDR2 YSLEER. The CDR3 runs 14 residues. J gave up 5 bases and V 4 bases, and 5 bases lay outside the gene matches. The CDR3 region has the DNA TGCGCCAGCAGCCTCGGGACAGGGCAAACTGAAGCTTTCTTT. Protein product: CASSLGTGQTEAFF.

The rearrangement links TRBV10-3 to TRBJ1-2, with TRBD1 matching over 7 bases. The junction had 6 bases not matched to a gene; V was cut back by 11 bases and J by 0 bases. The CDR3 covers 13 residues. Germline loops: CDR1 ENHRY, CDR2 SYGVKD. CDR3 DNA sequence: TGTGCCCACGGGACAGCAGCTAACTATGGCTACACCTTC. The encoded protein is CAHGTAANYGYTF.

J is TRBJ2-5 and V is TRBV19; no definite D call. This CDR3 spans 14 amino acids. The germline CDR1 and CDR2 sequences are LNHDA and SQIVND (reference sequence). V gave up 7 bases and J gave up 5 bases, with 17 bases separating them. The CDR3 region is CASKPAPWWETQYF. As DNA, the CDR3 is TGTGCCAGTAAGCCCGCCCCCTGGTGGGAGACCCAGTACTTC.

The rearrangement joins TRBV5-1 to TRBJ1-4; weak D call: TRBD1 (5 bases). The germline gives CDR1 SGHRS, CDR2 YFSETQ. V lost 3 bases, J lost 3 bases, and 18 bases lay in between. The CDR3 runs 17 residues. The CDR3 region is CASSSEGDGGANEKLFF. In nucleotides, the CDR3 is TGCGCCAGCAGCTCGGAAGGGGACGGCGGGGCTAATGAAAAACTGTTTTTT. Based on the CDR3 plus reference TRBV5-1 and TRBJ1-4, the full variable domain is KAGVTQTPRYLIKTRGQQVTLSCSPISGHRSVSWYQQTPGQGLQFLFEYFSETQRNKGNFPGRFSGRQFSNSRSEMNVSTLELGDSALYLCASSSEGDGGANEKLFFGSGTQLSVL.

The chain couples TRBV7-9 to TRBJ1-2; TRBD1 might be the D (6 bases). V was cut by 3 bases and J by 4 bases, with 9 bases left in between. CDR3 size: 13 residues. Germline V gene lookup returns CDR1 SEHNR and CDR2 FQNEAQ (reference sequence). The CDR3 protein is CASSLGQVYGYTF. CDR3 coding DNA: TGTGCCAGCAGCTTGGGACAAGTCTATGGCTACACCTTC.

The chain is built from TRBV7-7 and TRBJ2-5, with 14 bases matching TRBD2. The germline gives CDR1 SSHAT, CDR2 FNYEAQ (reference sequence). The CDR3 is 18 amino acids. V was clipped by 5 bases and J by 0 bases; unmatched bases: 8. The CDR3 DNA sequence: TGTGCCAGCAGCCCGAGGACTAGCGGGGGGACATACCAAGAGACCCAGTACTTC. Amino acid sequence: CASSPRTSGGTYQETQYF.

This sequence joins TRBV10-3 and TRBJ2-7; 13 positions agree with TRBD2. CDR1 ENHRY and CDR2 SYGVKD come from the germline V gene. This CDR3 is built from 18 residues. Losses at the gene ends were 0 bases for V and 4 bases for J; bases not matched to a gene: 9. CDR3 nucleotides: TGTGCCATCAGTGAGTCCGGACTAGCGGGGGCCAGGGGTTACGAGCAGTACTTC. It specifies CAISESGLAGARGYEQYF.

This chain joins TRBV11-2 and TRBJ2-3; 11 positions agree with TRBD2. V trimming: 0 bases; J trimming: 2 bases; junction bases outside the gene matches: 4. Germline CDR1 is SGHAT and CDR2 is FQNNGV. The CDR3 totals 17 residues. The CDR3 DNA reads TGTGCCAGCAGCTTAGAGTATAGCGGGGGGGACACAGATACGCAGTATTTT. Its translation is CASSLEYSGGDTDTQYF.

The genes are TRBV6-2 or TRBV6-3 and TRBJ2-3; the match to TRBD2 covers 9 bases. CDR1 and CDR2 from the germline V gene are MNHEY and SVGEGT. V lost 6 bases, J lost 1 base, and 5 bases stayed unmatched. The CDR3 length is 15 residues. CDR3 DNA sequence: TGTGCCAGCAGCGAATCTAGCGGGGGCACAGATACGCAGTATTTT. It encodes CASSESSGGTDTQYF.

This clone was recorded once. CDR3: CASSRNYLQGPGNTIYF. The DNA for the CDR3 is TGTGCCAGCAGCCGAAACTACCTACAGGGGCCTGGAAACACCATATATTTT. This chain links TRBV6-6 with TRBJ1-3; 7 bases align to TRBD1. Germline V gene data show CDR1 as MNHNY and CDR2 as SVGAGI (reference sequence). The CDR3 totals 17 residues. Trimming removed 6 bases from V and 2 bases from J; junction bases left unmatched: 13.

CDR3 in amino acids: CASSSPWYTNYGYTF. The CDR3 nucleotides read TGTGCCAGCAGCTCGCCTTGGTACACTAACTATGGCTACACCTTC. The chain couples TRBV7-9 to TRBJ1-2; D ambiguous. From germline, CDR1 is SEHNR and CDR2 FQNEAQ (reference sequence). The CDR3 sequence is 15 residues long. V was pared by 4 bases and J by 0 bases, with 12 bases between.

The genes are TRBV12-5 and TRBJ2-7, with a possible D match to TRBD1 (5 bases). Between the trimmed V and J ends, which lost 6 bases and 7 bases, there was a span of 16 bases. The V gene's germline CDR1 is LGHNT and CDR2 FRNRAP. The CDR3 is 13 residues long. For the CDR3, the DNA is TGTGCTAGTGGCCAATCGACAGTGCTAGAGCAGTACTTC. As protein: CASGQSTVLEQYF.